Described below is a single T cell receptor (beta chain) sequence and its context. The sample comes from a study of shared clonotypes between healthy human individuals. V was pared by 2 bases and J by 11 bases, with 13 bases between. The germline gives CDR1 PRHDT, CDR2 FYEKMQ (reference sequence). This CDR3 spans 13 amino acids. Study processing details: Without quality scores, immunoSEQ junctional reads could not be filtered like full-length reads. Generated by immunoSEQ multiplex PCR, the TCRdb table keeps only in-frame clones and is missing some. The D gene and trimming were derived from the DNA, and the V and J assignments and clone size from that table. This sample has 2 million to 2.5 million clones; approximately 94% occur once, and the top ten carry roughly 0.13%.

This TCR came from a man aged 18 to 30 in good health. Sequencing input: naive CD4+ T cells sorted from blood. Indicated subset: CD45RA+ positively selected. This chain joins TRBV13 and TRBJ1-5, with D unclear. The CDR3 protein is CASSLRTATAQHF. CDR3 coding DNA: TGTGCCAGCAGCTTAAGGACGGCGACGGCCCAGCATTTT.